A single TCR beta chain is shown here with its context. As yet, its antigen is unknown. The data were taken from a study of identical twins. Notes on the study in general: The authors drew conclusions from cross-sectional statistical analysis rather than following the same donors.

No donor was unhealthy or non-Caucasian. Template switching (which added a universal primer site) was used, and cDNA carried unique molecular identifiers. Using its own MiXCR run on the 5' RACE reads, TCRdb lists one record per CDR3 protein. This table holds fewer than 450,000 distinct CDR3 sequences, approximately 9.1% found once. Sequenced sample: naive T cells sorted from blood. The source is a woman aged 45 to 65 in good health.

CDR3 in amino acids: CASSPPSSSGQFF. CDR3 bases: TGTGCCAGCTCACCACCGTCCAGTTCAGGCCAGTTCTTC. The chain employs TRBV18 and TRBJ2-1; unclear D gene. Germline V gene lookup returns CDR1 KGHSH and CDR2 LQKENI. Trimming stripped 0 bases from V and 13 bases from J, with 13 bases between. The CDR3 has 13 amino acids.